The entry below describes one T cell receptor beta chain. Its antigen remains unidentified. V lost 9 bases, J lost 4 bases, and 5 bases stayed unmatched. Looked up from germline, CDR1 is MNHNY and CDR2 is SVGAGI (reference sequence). The CDR3 consists of 13 residues. DNA loading was fixed at about 0.35 ug for all bulk PBMC samples. Only in-frame clones appear in the TCRdb table, and some are missing; sequencing was by immunoSEQ multiplex PCR. The table shows 14,000 to 15,000 clones, with roughly nine tenths occurring only once. Time point noted: week 3, after first cycle of checkpoint inhibitor. Blood was drawn before treatment and at week 3 after checkpoint blockade. These data originate in a study of blood T cell dynamics during melanoma immunotherapy. Study-wide points: PBMC repertoires of eventual disease-control patients split at W3 into clonality or diversity gains.

The sequence was obtained from a human donor with melanoma. The sequenced sample was blood, obtained from a patient treated with checkpoint blockade. This chain joins TRBV6-6 and TRBJ2-3, with 9 bases aligning to TRBD2. CDR3 nucleotide sequence: TGTGCCAGTAGCGGGAGAGTGGCAGATACGCAGTATTTT. Its protein product is CASSGRVADTQYF.